A single sample is the source of the 5 T cell receptor beta chains below, sequenced in a study of T cells in tuberculosis. Using immunoSEQ multiplex PCR, the repertoire was profiled, and TCRdb retains in-frame clones only, with some absent. The data show approximately 29,000 clones, about 90% seen once. Sample: PBMCs. All receptors derive from a donor under 30 with latent tuberculosis or without tuberculosis infection.

The DNA of the CDR3 is TGTGCCAGCAGGGAGGGTTACAATGAGCAGTTCTTC. Translating it yields CASREGYNEQFF. The genes are TRBV28 and TRBJ2-1, with a tentative D call TRBD2 (6 bases). CDR1 and CDR2 from the germline V gene are MDHEN and SYDVKM. Trimming pared 6 bases from V and 4 bases from J, leaving 7 bases between. CDR3 length equals 12 residues.

The chain links TRBV7-2 to TRBJ2-7; 8 bases map to TRBD2. Germline V gene lookup returns CDR1 SGHTA and CDR2 FQGNSA. This CDR3 contains 16 residues. Trimming at V came to 5 bases and at J to 9 bases, leaving 18 bases not matched to a gene. CDR3 in amino acids: CASSPLPGGGSTLQYF. In DNA, the CDR3 is TGTGCCAGCAGCCCTCTCCCCGGGGGGGGGTCTACTTTGCAGTACTTC. The complete variable domain, with remaining parts taken from reference TRBV7-2 and TRBJ2-7, reads GAGVSQSPSNKVTEKGKDVELRCDPISGHTALYWYRQSLGQGLEFLIYFQGNSAPDKSGLPSDRFSAERTGGSVSTLTIQRTQQEDSAVYLCASSPLPGGGSTLQYFGPGTRLTVT.

The chain uses TRBV4-1 and TRBJ1-5, with a weak D call TRBD1 (6 bases). Trimming cost V 2 bases and J 7 bases, with 18 bases left between them. Germline assignment: CDR1 MGHRA and CDR2 YSYEKL. This CDR3 region has 16 residues. CDR3 nucleotides: TGCGCCAGCAGCCAACCACCCGGGGCAGGGGCCCAGCCCCAGCATTTT. Its protein is CASSQPPGAGAQPQHF.

This chain uses TRBV28 with TRBJ1-5; possibly TRBD1 for D (5 bases). Deletions cut 5 bases from V and 0 bases from J, with 14 bases between. The CDR3 extends over 16 amino acids. Germline CDR1 MDHEN, CDR2 SYDVKM. Here the CDR3 reads CASSPWGGGSNQPQHF. The CDR3 DNA reads TGTGCCAGCAGTCCATGGGGGGGAGGTAGCAATCAGCCCCAGCATTTT.

The genes are TRBV5-1 and TRBJ1-6; 8 bases align to TRBD1. From germline, CDR1 is SGHRS and CDR2 YFSETQ. CDR3 length equals 15 residues. V shed 3 bases, J shed 9 bases, and the junction held 8 bases outside the gene matches. The DNA of the CDR3 is TGCGCCAGCAGCTACATGACAGGGGTCGGTTCACCCCTCCACTTT. This gives the protein CASSYMTGVGSPLHF.